The source of this TCR beta chain is a study of technical replicates of blood from several donors. Profiling relied on immunoSEQ multiplex PCR, and the TCRdb table lists in-frame clones only, not all of them. This repertoire shows roughly 80,000 clones, approximately 90% found once; its top ten account for roughly 0.38%. The V end was cut by 3 bases, the J end by 4 bases, with 12 bases between. This CDR3 spans 15 amino acids. CDR1 KGHSH and CDR2 LQKENI come from the germline V gene. This sequence was found in a human donor in good health. The chain employs TRBV18 and TRBJ2-2; tentatively, D is TRBD1 (5 bases). Sequenced input: T cells isolated from PBMCs. The CDR3 here is CASSPQGKGTGELFF. DNA of the CDR3: TGTGCCAGCTCACCCCAGGGAAAGGGCACCGGGGAGCTGTTTTTT.